The present entry profiles one T cell receptor (beta chain) with its context. Its antigen is unidentified. The CDR3 totals 14 residues. V was cut by 7 bases and J by 3 bases, with 16 bases left in between. Germline CDR1 reads SQVTM; CDR2 reads ANQGSEA. This sample is drawn from a study of T cells after yellow fever vaccination. Broader study findings: Weaker, the secondary response peaked sooner, at day 5 versus 15. In post-booster samples, most primary-vaccination clones reappeared (about 95% CD4, approximately 91% CD8). Bulk-population clonotypes that are abundant could appear as contaminants in FACS-sorted repertoires.

Researchers made TCR cDNA using 5'RACE template switching, and this step added a universal primer site and UMIs. TCRdb used MiXCR to reprocess the 5' RACE reads, holding one entry per CDR3 protein. The profile shows about 370,000 distinct CDR3 sequences, 9.5% to 13% of them singletons. The chain combines TRBV29-1 with TRBJ2-1; no reliable D call. The TCR was taken from a man younger than 30 who received the YFV17D yellow fever vaccine. The sequences come from PBMCs, collected on the day of the first yellow fever vaccination. Here the CDR3 reads CSAEGWAVYNEQFF. The CDR3 DNA reads as TGCAGCGCCGAAGGGTGGGCAGTCTACAATGAGCAGTTCTTC.